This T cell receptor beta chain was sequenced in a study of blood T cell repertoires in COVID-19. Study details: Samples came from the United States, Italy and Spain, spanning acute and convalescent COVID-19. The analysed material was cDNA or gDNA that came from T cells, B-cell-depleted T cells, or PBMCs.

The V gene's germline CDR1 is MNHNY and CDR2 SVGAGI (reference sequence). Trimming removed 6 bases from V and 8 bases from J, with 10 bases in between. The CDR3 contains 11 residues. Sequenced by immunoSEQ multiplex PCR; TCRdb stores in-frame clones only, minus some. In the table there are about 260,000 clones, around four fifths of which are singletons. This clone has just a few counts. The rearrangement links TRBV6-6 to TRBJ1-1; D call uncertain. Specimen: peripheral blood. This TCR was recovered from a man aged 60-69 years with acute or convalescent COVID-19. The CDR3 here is CASSPRWEAFF. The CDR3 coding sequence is TGTGCCAGCAGCCCCAGGTGGGAAGCTTTCTTT.